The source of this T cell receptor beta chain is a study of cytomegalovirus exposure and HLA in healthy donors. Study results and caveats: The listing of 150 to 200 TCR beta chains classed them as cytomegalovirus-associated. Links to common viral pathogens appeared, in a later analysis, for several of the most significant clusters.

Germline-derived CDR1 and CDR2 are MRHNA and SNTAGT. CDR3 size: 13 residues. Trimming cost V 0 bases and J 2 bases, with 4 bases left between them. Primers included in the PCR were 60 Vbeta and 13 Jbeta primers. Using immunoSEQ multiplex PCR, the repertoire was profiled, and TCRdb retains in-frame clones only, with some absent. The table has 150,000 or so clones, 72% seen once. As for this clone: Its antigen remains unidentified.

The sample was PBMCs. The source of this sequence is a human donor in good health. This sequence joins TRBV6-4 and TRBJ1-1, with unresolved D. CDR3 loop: CASSDSTNTEAFF. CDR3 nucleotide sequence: TGTGCCAGCAGTGACTCGACAAACACTGAAGCTTTCTTT.